Reported below is one TCR beta chain. The antigen is unknown. The authors made TCR beta libraries by quantitative 5'-RACE with molecular barcodes. One entry per CDR3 protein results from TCRdb running MiXCR on the 5' RACE reads. The data show around 540,000 distinct CDR3 sequences, roughly 13% seen once. This specimen comes from a study of CD8 T cells in ankylosing spondylitis. This CDR3 spans 16 amino acids. Trimming shortened V by 1 base and J by 4 bases, and 16 bases separated the two germline ends. CDR1 DFQATT and CDR2 SNEGSKA come from the germline V gene (reference sequence). Study outcomes and limitations: The clones that were linked to disease were reported to be significantly enriched in matched synovial fluid samples from ankylosing spondylitis patients. In ankylosing spondylitis blood, a motif of roughly 8 highly homologous TCR beta variants appeared characteristic. Earlier authors reported some of these motif variants in reactive arthritis synovial fluid and blood. Disease-linked clones had a CD8+ phenotype and relatively low frequency in peripheral blood.

The chain carries TRBV20-1 and TRBJ2-2; weak D call: TRBD1 (5 bases). This clonotype was sampled from a male donor with ankylosing spondylitis. Specimen: blood, either unsorted or a sorted T cell fraction (not recorded which). The CDR3 DNA reads as TGCAGTGCTAGAGCCCTCGAAAGGGGTATCACCGGGGAGCTGTTTTTT. This sequence encodes CSARALERGITGELFF.